These 8 T cell receptor beta chains came from one sample sequenced in a study of blood T cell repertoires in COVID-19. The assay was immunoSEQ multiplex PCR, and TCRdb's table has in-frame clones only and misses some. The repertoire holds 150,000 to 200,000 clones, more than 60% seen once, with 7% to 9% in the top ten. The sequencing sample was made of peripheral blood. These receptors were obtained from a man aged 55 to 70 with acute or convalescent COVID-19.

The chain is built from TRBV11-2 and TRBJ2-3; TRBD2 matches at 8 bases. With V trimmed by 3 bases and J by 2 bases, 7 bases remained unmatched. CDR1 is SGHAT, CDR2 FQNNGV, per germline. The CDR3 is 16 residues long. CDR3 region: CASSFGGLADTDTQYF. The CDR3 bases are TGTGCCAGCAGCTTCGGCGGACTAGCTGACACAGATACGCAGTATTTT.

This clone was observed a handful of times. The J gene is TRBJ1-2, the V gene TRBV29-1; TRBD1 agrees at 8 bases. The trim removed 1 base at V and 4 bases at J, leaving 2 bases unmatched. This CDR3 contains 13 residues. CDR1 is SQVTM and CDR2 is ANQGSEA in the germline V gene. The CDR3 region has the DNA TGCAGCGTTGAAGGGACAGGGTCCTATGGCTACACCTTC. Its translation: CSVEGTGSYGYTF.

The rearrangement uses TRBV19 and TRBJ1-5; the D is unclear. CDR3 length equals 14 residues. V shed 3 bases and J shed 6 bases, with 12 bases lying between them. Germline loops: CDR1 LNHDA, CDR2 SQIVND (reference sequence). CDR3 sequence (DNA): TGTGCCAGTAGTATCACAAGATGGTTTCAGCCCCAGCATTTT. Translated: CASSITRWFQPQHF.

This sequence joins TRBV18 and TRBJ2-3; 13 nucleotides align to TRBD2. Germline V gene sequence: CDR1 KGHSH, CDR2 LQKENI. J gave up 8 bases and V 2 bases, and 10 bases lay outside the gene matches. This CDR3 spans 17 amino acids. CDR3 region: CASSPGTSGDHSSTQYF. The CDR3 DNA sequence: TGTGCCAGCTCACCAGGGACTAGCGGGGACCACTCCTCTACGCAGTATTTT. Full variable domain (rest looked up from reference TRBV18 and TRBJ2-3): NAGVMQNPRHLVRRRGQEARLRCSPMKGHSHVYWYRQLPEEGLKFMVYLQKENIIDESGMPKERFSAEFPKEGPSILRIQQVVRGDSAAYFCASSPGTSGDHSSTQYFGPGTRLTVL.

The J gene is TRBJ1-2, the V gene TRBV24-1; D perhaps matches TRBD1 (6 bases). This CDR3 spans 14 amino acids. Germline V gives CDR1 KGHDR, CDR2 SFDVKD. The germline V and J ends were trimmed by 5 bases and 8 bases, with 17 bases remaining between them. This chain's CDR3 is CATSANQGWGGYTF. The CDR3 DNA reads as TGTGCCACCAGTGCTAACCAGGGGTGGGGAGGCTACACCTTC.

A single count supports this clone. The CDR3 nucleotides are TGTGCCGGCGGCGGACAGGGCGGATTCACCGGGGAGCTGTTTTTT. Encoded protein: CAGGGQGGFTGELFF. This chain uses TRBV2 with TRBJ2-2, with TRBD1 matching over 8 bases. V dropped 11 bases and J dropped 4; count of bases not matched to a gene: 12. The CDR3 runs 15 residues. CDR1 is SNHLY, CDR2 FYNNEI, per germline.

This clone appeared once. The V gene is TRBV6-5, the J gene TRBJ1-1; the D gene is possibly TRBD1 (6 bases). The V end lost 6 bases, the J end lost 1 base, and 12 bases lay between the germline ends. CDR1 is MNHEY, CDR2 SVGAGI, per germline. The CDR3 is 14 residues long. CDR3 loop: CASSFSQGNTEAFF. The CDR3 nucleotides read TGTGCCAGCAGCTTTTCACAGGGGAACACTGAAGCTTTCTTT.

The chain couples TRBV11-2 to TRBJ2-7; D unresolved. There are 13 residues in the CDR3. The V end lost 5 bases, the J end lost 1 base, and 9 bases lay between the germline ends. Germline V gene sequence: CDR1 SGHAT, CDR2 FQNNGV. The CDR3 nucleotides are TGTGCCAGCAGCCTTCGTGTGTCCTACGAGCAGTACTTC. The encoded protein is CASSLRVSYEQYF.